This T cell receptor beta chain was profiled in a study of blood T cell repertoires in COVID-19. Seattle patients were enrolled during active infection and followed longitudinally. Germline V gene data show CDR1 as LNHDA and CDR2 as SQIVND (reference sequence). The CDR3 is made up of 15 amino acids. Deletions cut 3 bases from V and 5 bases from J, with 17 bases between. Generated by immunoSEQ multiplex PCR, the TCRdb table keeps only in-frame clones and is missing some. The table records roughly 500,000 clones, roughly 89% of them present only once. This TCR derives from a man aged 18 to 29 with COVID-19, enrolled during active disease. The rearrangement uses TRBV19 and TRBJ2-7, with D possibly matching TRBD1 (6 bases). Material: peripheral blood. The CDR3 loop reads CASSIRDTVYHEQYF. The CDR3 coding sequence is TGTGCCAGTAGTATTAGGGACACGGTTTACCACGAGCAGTACTTC.